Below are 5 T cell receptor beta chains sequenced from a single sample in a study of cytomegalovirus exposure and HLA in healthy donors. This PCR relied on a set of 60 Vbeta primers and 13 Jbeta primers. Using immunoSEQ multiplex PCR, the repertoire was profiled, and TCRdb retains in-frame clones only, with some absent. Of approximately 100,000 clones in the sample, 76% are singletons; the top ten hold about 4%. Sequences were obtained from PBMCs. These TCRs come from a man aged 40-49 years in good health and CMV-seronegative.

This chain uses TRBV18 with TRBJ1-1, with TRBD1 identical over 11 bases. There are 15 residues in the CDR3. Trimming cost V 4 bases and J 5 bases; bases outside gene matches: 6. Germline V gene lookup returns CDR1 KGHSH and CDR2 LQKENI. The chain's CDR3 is CASSRGQGASTEAFF. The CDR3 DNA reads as TGTGCCAGCTCACGAGGACAGGGGGCGAGTACTGAAGCTTTCTTT.

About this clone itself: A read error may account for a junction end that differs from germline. CDR3 loop: CAAGGRNF. The CDR3 coding sequence is TGTGCCGCCGGGGGTCGGAACTTC. The rearrangement uses TRBV6-1 and TRBJ2-4; TRBD2 is a possible D gene (6 bases). CDR3 length: 8 amino acids. Germline CDR1 is MNHNS and CDR2 is SASEGT.

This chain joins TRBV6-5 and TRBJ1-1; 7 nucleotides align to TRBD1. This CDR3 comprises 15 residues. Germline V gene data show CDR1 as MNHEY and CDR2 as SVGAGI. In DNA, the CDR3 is TGTGCTACGCGGCCCGGCGCAGGGGGTAACACTGAAGCTTTCTTT. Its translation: CATRPGAGGNTEAFF.

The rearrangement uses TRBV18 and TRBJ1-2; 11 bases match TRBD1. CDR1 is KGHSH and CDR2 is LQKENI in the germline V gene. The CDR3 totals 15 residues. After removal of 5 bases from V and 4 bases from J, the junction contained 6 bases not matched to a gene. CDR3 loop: CASSTGTGGPYGYTF. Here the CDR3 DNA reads TGTGCCAGCTCAACCGGGACAGGGGGTCCCTATGGCTACACCTTC.

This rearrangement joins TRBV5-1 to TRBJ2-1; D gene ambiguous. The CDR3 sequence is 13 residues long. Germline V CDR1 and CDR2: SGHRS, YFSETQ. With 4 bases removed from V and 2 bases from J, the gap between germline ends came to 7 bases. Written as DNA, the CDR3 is TGCGCCAGCAGCGCTGACACCTACAATGAGCAGTTCTTC. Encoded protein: CASSADTYNEQFF.